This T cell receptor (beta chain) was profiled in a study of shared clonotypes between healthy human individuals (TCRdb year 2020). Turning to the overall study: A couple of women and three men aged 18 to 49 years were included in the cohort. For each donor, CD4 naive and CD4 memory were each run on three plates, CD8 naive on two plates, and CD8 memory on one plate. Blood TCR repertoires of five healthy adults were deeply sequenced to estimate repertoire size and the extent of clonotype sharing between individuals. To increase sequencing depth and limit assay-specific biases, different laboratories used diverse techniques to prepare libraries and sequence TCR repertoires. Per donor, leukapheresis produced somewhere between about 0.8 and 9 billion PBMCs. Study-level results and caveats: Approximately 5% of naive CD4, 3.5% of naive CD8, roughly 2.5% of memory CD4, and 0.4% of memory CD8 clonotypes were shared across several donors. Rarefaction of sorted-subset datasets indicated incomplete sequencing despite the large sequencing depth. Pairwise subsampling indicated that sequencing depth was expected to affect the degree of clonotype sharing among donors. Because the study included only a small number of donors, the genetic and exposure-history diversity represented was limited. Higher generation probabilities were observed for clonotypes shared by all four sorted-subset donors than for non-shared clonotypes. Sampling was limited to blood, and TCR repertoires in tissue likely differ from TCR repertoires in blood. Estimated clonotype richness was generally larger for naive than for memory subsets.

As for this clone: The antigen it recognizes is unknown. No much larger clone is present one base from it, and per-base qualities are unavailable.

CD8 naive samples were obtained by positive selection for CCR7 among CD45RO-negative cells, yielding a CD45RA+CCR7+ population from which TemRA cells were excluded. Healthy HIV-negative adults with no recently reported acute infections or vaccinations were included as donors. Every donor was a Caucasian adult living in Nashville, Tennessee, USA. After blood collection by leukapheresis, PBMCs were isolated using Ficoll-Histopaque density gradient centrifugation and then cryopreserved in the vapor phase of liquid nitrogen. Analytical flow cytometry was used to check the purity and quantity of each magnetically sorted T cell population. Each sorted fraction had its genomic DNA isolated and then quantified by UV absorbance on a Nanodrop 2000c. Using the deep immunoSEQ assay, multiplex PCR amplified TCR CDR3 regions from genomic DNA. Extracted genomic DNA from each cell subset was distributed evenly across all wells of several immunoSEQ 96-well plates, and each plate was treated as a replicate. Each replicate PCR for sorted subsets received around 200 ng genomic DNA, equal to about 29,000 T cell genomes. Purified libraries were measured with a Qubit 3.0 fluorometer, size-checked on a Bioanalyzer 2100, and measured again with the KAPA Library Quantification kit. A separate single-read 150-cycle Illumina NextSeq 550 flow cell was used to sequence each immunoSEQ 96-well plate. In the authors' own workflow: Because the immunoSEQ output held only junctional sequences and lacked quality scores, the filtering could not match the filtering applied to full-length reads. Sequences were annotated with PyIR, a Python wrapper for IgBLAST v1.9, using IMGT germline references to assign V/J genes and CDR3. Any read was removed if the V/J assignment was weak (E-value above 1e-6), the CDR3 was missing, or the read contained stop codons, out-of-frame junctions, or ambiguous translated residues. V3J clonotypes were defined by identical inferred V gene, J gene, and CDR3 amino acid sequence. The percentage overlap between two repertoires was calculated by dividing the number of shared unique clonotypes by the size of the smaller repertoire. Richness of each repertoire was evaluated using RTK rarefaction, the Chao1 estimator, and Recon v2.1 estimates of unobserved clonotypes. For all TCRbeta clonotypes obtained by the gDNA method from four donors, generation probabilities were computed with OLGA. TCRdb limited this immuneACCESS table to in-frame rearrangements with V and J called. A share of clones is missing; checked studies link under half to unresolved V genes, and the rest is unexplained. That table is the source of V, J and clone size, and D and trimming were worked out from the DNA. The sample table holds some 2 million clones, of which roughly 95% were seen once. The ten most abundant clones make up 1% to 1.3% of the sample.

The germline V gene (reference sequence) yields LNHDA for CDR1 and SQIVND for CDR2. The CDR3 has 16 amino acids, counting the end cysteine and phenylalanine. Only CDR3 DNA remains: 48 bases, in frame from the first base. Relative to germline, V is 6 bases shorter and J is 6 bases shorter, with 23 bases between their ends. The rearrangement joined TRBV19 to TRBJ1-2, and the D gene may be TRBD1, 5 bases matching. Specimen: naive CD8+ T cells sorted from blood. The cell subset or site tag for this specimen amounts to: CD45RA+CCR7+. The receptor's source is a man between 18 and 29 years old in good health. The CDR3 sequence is CASRWAGLWGANGYTF. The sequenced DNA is TGTGCCAGTAGATGGGCGGGCCTCTGGGGCGCGAATGGCTACACCTTC. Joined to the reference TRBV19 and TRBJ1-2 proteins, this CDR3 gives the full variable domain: DGGITQSPKYLFRKEGQNVTLSCEQNLNHDAMYWYRQDPGQGLRLIYYSQIVNDFQKGDIAEGYSVSREKKESFPLTVTSAQKNPTAFYLCASRWAGLWGANGYTFGSGTRLTVV.